One sample yielded the 5 T cell receptor beta chains listed below, sequenced in a study of cytomegalovirus exposure and HLA in healthy donors. PCR was performed using 60 Vbeta and 13 Jbeta primers. Repertoires were generated with immunoSEQ multiplex PCR, while TCRdb's copy carries only in-frame clones and drops some. Of about 210,000 clones listed, around 78% are singletons. The sequenced material came from PBMCs. All receptors derive from a boy aged 5-17 years in good health and CMV-seronegative.

The chain employs TRBV7-9 and TRBJ2-5; 12 nucleotides match TRBD2. V lost 1 base to trimming and J lost 8 bases; unmatched junction nucleotides: 5. There are 15 residues in the CDR3. Germline CDR1 reads SEHNR; CDR2 reads FQNEAQ (reference sequence). CDR3 protein: CASSLEGGLAGTQYF. As DNA, the CDR3 is TGTGCCAGCAGCTTAGAAGGGGGACTAGCGGGTACCCAGTACTTC.

The CDR3 loop is CASSLVGSPYLNEQFF. CDR3 nucleotide sequence: TGCGCCAGCAGCTTGGTAGGTAGCCCATACCTCAATGAGCAGTTCTTC. The chain combines TRBV5-1 with TRBJ2-1; D gene ambiguous. Germline CDR1 reads SGHRS; CDR2 reads YFSETQ. The CDR3 sequence is 16 residues long. V lost 0 bases and J 6 bases, leaving 16 bases between the germline ends. Variable domain in full (rest from reference TRBV5-1 and TRBJ2-1): KAGVTQTPRYLIKTRGQQVTLSCSPISGHRSVSWYQQTPGQGLQFLFEYFSETQRNKGNFPGRFSGRQFSNSRSEMNVSTLELGDSALYLCASSLVGSPYLNEQFFGPGTRLTVL.

The rearrangement uses TRBV5-1 and TRBJ1-1, with D possibly matching TRBD1 (6 bases). Per the germline V gene, CDR1 is SGHRS and CDR2 is YFSETQ. The CDR3 length is 14 residues. Trimming pared 3 bases from V and 1 base from J, leaving 10 bases between. The CDR3 sequence: CASSSKQGNTEAFF. The CDR3 DNA reads as TGCGCCAGCAGCTCGAAACAGGGGAACACTGAAGCTTTCTTT.

The chain employs TRBV11-3 and TRBJ1-1; D gene unclear. In germline, CDR1 is SGHNT, CDR2 YENEEA. CDR3 length equals 11 residues. V gave up 4 bases and J gave up 6 bases, with 6 bases separating them. For the CDR3, the DNA is TGTGCCAGCAGCTCGAGGGCTGAAGCTTTCTTT. Encoded protein: CASSSRAEAFF.

This rearrangement joins TRBV18 to TRBJ2-5, with D maybe TRBD1 (6 bases). CDR3 length equals 17 residues. The V end was cut by 2 bases, the J end by 5 bases, with 21 bases between. CDR1 and CDR2 (germline): KGHSH, LQKENI. The chain's CDR3 is CASSPYRARVSTETQYF. The DNA of the CDR3 is TGTGCCAGCTCACCATACAGGGCTAGGGTTAGTACGGAGACCCAGTACTTC.